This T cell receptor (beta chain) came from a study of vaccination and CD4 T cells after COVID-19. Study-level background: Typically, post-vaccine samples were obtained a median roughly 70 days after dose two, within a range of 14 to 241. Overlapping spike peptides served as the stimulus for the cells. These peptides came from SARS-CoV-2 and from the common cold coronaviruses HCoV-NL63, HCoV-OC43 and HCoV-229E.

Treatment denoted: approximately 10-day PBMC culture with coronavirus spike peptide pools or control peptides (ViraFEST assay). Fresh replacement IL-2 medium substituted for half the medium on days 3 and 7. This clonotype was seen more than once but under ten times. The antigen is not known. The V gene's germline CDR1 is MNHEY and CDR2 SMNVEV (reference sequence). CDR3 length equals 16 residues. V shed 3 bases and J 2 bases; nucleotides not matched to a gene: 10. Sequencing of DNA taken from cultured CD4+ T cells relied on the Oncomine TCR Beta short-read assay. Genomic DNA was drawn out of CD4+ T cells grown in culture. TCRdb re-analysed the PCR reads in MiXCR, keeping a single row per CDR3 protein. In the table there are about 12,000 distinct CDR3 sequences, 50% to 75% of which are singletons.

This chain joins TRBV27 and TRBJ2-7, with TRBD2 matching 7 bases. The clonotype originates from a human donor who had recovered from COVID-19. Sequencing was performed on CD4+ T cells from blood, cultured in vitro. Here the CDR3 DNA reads TGTGCCAGCAGTTTTATTAGGGCTAGCGGAACCTACGAGCAGTACTTC. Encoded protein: CASSFIRASGTYEQYF.